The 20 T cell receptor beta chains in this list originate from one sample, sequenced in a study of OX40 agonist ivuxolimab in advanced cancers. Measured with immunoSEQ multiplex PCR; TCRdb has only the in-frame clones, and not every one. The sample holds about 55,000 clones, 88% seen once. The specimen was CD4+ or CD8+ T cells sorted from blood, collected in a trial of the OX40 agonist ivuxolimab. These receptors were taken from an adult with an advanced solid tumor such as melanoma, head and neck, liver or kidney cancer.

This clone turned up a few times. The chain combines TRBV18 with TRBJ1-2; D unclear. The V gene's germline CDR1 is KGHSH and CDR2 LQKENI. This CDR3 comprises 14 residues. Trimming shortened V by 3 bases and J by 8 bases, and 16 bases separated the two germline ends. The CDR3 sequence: CASSPYTPGDGYTF. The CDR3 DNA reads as TGTGCCAGCTCACCCTACACCCCTGGAGACGGCTACACCTTC. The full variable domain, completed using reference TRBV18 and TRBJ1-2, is NAGVMQNPRHLVRRRGQEARLRCSPMKGHSHVYWYRQLPEEGLKFMVYLQKENIIDESGMPKERFSAEFPKEGPSILRIQQVVRGDSAAYFCASSPYTPGDGYTFGSGTRLTVV.

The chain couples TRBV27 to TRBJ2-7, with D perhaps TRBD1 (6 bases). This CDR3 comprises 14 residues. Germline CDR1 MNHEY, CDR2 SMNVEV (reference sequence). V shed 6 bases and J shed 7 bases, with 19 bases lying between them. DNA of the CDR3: TGTGCCAGCAGAACCGGGACAACCTCATGGGAGCAGTACTTC. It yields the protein CASRTGTTSWEQYF.

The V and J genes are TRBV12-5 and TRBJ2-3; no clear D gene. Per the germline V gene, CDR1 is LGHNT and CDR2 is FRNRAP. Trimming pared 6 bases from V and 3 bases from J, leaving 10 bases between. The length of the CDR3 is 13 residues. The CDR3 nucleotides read TGTGCTAGTGGCTCCCCTCCTACAGATACGCAGTATTTT. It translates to CASGSPPTDTQYF.

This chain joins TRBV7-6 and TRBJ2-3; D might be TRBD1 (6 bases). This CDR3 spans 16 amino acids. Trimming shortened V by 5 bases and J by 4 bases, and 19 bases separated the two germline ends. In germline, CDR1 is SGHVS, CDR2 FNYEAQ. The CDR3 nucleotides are TGTGCCAGCAGCCCGCAAACAGGGTTAGGACCAGATACGCAGTATTTT. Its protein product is CASSPQTGLGPDTQYF.

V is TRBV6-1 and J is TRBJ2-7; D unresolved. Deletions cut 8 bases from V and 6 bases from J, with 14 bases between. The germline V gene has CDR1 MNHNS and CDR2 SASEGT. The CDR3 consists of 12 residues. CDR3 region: CASGQGIVEQYF. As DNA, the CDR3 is TGTGCCAGCGGGCAAGGGATTGTCGAGCAGTACTTC.

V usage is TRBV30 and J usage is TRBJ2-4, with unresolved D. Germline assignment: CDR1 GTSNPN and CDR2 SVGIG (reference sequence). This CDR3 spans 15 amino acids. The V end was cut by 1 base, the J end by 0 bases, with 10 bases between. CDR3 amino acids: CAWSDPAVAKNIQYF. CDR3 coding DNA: TGTGCCTGGAGTGACCCGGCGGTAGCCAAAAACATTCAGTACTTC.

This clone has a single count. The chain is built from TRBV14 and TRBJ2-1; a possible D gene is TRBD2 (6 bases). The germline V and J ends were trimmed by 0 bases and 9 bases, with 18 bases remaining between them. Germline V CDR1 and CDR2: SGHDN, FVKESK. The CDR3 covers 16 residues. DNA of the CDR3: TGTGCCAGCAGCCAAGAGATGGGCGGGATCGGCAGTGAGCAGTTCTTC. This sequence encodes CASSQEMGGIGSEQFF.

This CDR3 reads CASSFRGRGTDTQYF. For the CDR3, the DNA is TGTGCCAGCAGTTTCAGGGGGAGGGGGACAGATACGCAGTATTTT. This chain links TRBV28 with TRBJ2-3, with D perhaps assigned TRBD1 or TRBD2 (7 bases each). Per germline, CDR1 MDHEN and CDR2 SYDVKM. V was shortened by 3 bases and J by 3 bases, with 13 bases between the two germline ends. CDR3 length equals 15 residues.

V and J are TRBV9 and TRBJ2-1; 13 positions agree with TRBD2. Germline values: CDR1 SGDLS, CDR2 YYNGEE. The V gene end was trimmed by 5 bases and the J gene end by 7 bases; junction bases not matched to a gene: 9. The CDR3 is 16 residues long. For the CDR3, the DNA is TGTGCCAGCAGACCACCCCCGGGACTAGCGGGAAATGAGCAGTTCTTC. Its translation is CASRPPPGLAGNEQFF. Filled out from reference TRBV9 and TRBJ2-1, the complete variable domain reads DSGVTQTPKHLITATGQRVTLRCSPRSGDLSVYWYQQSLDQGLQFLIQYYNGEERAKGNILERFSAQQFPDLHSELNLSSLELGDSALYFCASRPPPGLAGNEQFFGPGTRLTVL.

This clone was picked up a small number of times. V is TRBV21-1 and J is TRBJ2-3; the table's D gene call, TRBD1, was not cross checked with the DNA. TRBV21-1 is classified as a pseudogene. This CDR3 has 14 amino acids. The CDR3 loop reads CASSKHRGTDTQYF. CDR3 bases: TGTGCCAGCAGCAAACACAGGGGTACAGATACGCAGTATTTT.

The CDR3: CASSCSRNEQFF. CDR3 nucleotide sequence: TGTGCCAGCAGTTGCTCGCGAAATGAGCAGTTCTTC. V is TRBV6-1 and J is TRBJ2-1; D is unclear. The CDR3 extends over 12 amino acids. The V gene's germline CDR1 is MNHNS and CDR2 SASEGT. V lost 5 bases, J lost 7 bases, and 9 bases lay in between.

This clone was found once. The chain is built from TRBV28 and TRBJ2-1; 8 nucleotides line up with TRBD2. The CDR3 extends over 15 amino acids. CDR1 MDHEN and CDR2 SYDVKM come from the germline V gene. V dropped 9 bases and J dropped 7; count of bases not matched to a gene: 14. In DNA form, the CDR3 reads TGTGCCAGTCTTAGTCGCCTAGCGGGCTCTAATGAGCAGTTCTTC. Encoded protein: CASLSRLAGSNEQFF.

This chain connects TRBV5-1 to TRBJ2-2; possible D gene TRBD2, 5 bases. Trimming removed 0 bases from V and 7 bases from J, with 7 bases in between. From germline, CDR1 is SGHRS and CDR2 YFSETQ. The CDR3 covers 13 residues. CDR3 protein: CASSLEAGGELFF. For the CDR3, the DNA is TGCGCCAGCAGCTTGGAGGCGGGCGGGGAGCTGTTTTTT.

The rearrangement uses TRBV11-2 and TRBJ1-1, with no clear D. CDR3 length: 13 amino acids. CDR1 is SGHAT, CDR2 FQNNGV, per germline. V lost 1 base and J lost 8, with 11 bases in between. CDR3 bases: TGTGCCAGCAGCTTAGCGCCAACGGGCGAAGCTTTCTTT. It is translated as CASSLAPTGEAFF.

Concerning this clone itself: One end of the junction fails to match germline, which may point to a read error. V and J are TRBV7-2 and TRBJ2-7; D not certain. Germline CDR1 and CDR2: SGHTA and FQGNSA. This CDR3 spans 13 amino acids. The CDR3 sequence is CASSAPHADPNHF. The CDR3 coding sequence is TGTGCCAGCAGCGCCCCGCATGCGGACCCCAACCACTTC.

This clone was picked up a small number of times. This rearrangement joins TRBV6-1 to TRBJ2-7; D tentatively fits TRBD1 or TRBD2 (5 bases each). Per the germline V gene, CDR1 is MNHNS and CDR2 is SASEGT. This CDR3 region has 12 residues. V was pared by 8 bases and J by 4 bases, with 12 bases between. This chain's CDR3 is CASRDPAYEQYF. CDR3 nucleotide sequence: TGTGCCAGCCGGGACCCAGCGTACGAGCAGTACTTC.

DNA for the CDR3: TGTGCCAGCAGCCTCAGGGGGGAGGTTGATGAAAAACTGTTTTTT. This codes for CASSLRGEVDEKLFF. The chain uses TRBV9 and TRBJ1-4; 7 nucleotides match TRBD1. There are 15 residues in the CDR3. The V segment lost 4 bases and the J segment 6 bases; nucleotides outside the gene matches: 9. Germline V CDR1 and CDR2: SGDLS, YYNGEE.

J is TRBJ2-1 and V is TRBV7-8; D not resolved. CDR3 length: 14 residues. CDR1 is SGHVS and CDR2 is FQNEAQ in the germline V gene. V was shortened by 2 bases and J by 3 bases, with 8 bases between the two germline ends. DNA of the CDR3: TGTGCCAGCAGCTTAAGTCGGTACTACAATGAGCAGTTCTTC. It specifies CASSLSRYYNEQFF.

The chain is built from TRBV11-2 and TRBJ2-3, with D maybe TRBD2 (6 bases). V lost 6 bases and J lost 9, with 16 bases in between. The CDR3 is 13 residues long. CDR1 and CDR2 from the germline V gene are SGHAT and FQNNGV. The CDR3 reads CASRLLASGTQYF. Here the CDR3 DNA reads TGTGCCAGCAGACTACTAGCTTCGGGCACGCAGTATTTT.

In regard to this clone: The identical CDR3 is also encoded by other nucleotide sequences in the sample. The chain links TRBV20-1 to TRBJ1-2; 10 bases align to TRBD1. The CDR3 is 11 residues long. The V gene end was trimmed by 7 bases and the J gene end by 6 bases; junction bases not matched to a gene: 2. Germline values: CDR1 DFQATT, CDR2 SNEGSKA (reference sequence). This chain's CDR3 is CSGTGGNGYTF. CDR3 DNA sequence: TGCAGTGGGACAGGGGGTAATGGCTACACCTTC.